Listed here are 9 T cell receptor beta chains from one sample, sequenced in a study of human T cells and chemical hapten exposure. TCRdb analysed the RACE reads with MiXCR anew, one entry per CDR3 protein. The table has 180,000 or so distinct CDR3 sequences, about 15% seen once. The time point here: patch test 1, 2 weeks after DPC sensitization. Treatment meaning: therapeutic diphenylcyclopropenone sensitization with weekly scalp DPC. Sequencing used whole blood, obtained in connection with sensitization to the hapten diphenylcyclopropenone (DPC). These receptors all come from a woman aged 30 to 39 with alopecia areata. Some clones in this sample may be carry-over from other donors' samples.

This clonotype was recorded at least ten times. CDR3 sequence (DNA): TGTGCCAGCAGTTACCGCCCGCCAGGGCCAACCTACAATGAGCAGTTCTTC. It yields the protein CASSYRPPGPTYNEQFF. The chain joins TRBV6-2 or TRBV6-3 to TRBJ2-1; D is possibly TRBD1 (5 bases). The CDR3 extends over 17 amino acids. Trimming removed 2 bases from V and 2 bases from J, with 16 bases in between. Germline assignment: CDR1 MNHEY and CDR2 SVGEGT.

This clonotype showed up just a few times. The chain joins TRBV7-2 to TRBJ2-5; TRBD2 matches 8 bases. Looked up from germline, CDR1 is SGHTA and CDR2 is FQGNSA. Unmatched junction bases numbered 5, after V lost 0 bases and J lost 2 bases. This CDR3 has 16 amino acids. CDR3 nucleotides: TGTGCCAGCAGCTTAGCCCGGACTAGCCTTCAAGAGACCCAGTACTTC. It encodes CASSLARTSLQETQYF.

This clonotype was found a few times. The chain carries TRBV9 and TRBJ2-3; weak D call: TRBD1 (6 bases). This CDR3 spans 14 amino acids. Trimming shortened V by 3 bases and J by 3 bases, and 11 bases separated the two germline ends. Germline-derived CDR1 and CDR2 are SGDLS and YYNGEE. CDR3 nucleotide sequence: TGTGCCAGCAGCGCGCAGGGGCCGACAGATACGCAGTATTTT. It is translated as CASSAQGPTDTQYF.

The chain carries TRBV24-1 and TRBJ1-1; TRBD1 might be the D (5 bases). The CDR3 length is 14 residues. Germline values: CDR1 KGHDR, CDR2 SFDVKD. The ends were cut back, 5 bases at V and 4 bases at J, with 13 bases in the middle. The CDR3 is CATSVDGQLTEAFF. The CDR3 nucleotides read TGTGCCACCAGTGTTGACGGACAACTCACTGAAGCTTTCTTT.

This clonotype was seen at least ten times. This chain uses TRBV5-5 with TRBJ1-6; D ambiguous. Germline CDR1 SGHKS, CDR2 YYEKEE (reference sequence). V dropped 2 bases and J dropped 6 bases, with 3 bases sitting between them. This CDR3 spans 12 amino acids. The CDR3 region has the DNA TGTGCCAGCAGCTTCAGTAATTCACCCCTCCACTTT. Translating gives CASSFSNSPLHF.

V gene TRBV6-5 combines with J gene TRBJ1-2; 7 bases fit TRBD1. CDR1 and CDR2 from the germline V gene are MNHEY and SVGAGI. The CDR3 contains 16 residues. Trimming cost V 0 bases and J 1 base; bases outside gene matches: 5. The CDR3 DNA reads TGTGCCAGCAGTTACTCTAGACAGGGCGATAACTATGGCTACACCTTC. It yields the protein CASSYSRQGDNYGYTF.

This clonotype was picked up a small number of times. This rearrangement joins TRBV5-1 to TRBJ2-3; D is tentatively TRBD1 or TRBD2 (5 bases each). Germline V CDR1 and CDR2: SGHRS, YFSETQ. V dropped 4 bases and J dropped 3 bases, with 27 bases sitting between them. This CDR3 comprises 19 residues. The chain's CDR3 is CASSRGTGRGGLSTDTQYF. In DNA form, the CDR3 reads TGCGCCAGCAGCCGCGGCACAGGTCGAGGCGGGCTGAGTACAGATACGCAGTATTTT.

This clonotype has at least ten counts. CDR3 region: CASKGDSNEKLFF. The CDR3 region has the DNA TGTGCCAGCAAGGGCGATTCTAATGAAAAACTGTTTTTT. The chain carries TRBV7-6 and TRBJ1-4; no clear D. Germline V lookup: CDR1 SGHVS, CDR2 FNYEAQ. The germline V and J ends were trimmed by 7 bases and 3 bases, with 9 bases remaining between them. This CDR3 region has 13 residues. The full variable domain, in which reference TRBV7-6 and TRBJ1-4 provide the parts outside the CDR3, is GAGVSQSPRYKVTKRGQDVALRCDPISGHVSLYWYRQALGQGPEFLTYFNYEAQQDKSGLPNDRFSAERPEGSISTLTIQRTEQRDSAMYRCASKGDSNEKLFFGSGTQLSVL.

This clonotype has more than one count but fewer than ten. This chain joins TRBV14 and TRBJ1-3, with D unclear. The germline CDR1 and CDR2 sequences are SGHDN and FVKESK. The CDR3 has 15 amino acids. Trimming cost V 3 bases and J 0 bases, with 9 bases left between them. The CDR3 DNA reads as TGTGCCAGCAGCCACCCCGGAAGCTCTGGAAACACCATATATTTT. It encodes CASSHPGSSGNTIYF.